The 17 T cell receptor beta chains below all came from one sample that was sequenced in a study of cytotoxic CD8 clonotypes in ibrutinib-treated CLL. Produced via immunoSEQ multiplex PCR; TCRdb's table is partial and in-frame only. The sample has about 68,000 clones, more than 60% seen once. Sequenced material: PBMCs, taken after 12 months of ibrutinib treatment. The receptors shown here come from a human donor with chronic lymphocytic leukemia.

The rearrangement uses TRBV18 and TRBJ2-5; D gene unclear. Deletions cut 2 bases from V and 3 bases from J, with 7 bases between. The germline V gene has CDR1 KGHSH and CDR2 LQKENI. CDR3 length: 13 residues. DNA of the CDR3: TGTGCCAGCTCACCAATGGAAAAAGAGACCCAGTACTTC. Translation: CASSPMEKETQYF.

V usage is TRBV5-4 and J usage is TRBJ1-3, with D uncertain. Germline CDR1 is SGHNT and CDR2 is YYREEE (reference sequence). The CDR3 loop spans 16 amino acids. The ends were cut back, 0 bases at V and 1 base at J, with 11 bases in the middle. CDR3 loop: CASSLDPRGSGNTIYF. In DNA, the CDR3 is TGTGCCAGCAGCTTGGACCCGCGAGGGTCTGGAAACACCATATATTTT.

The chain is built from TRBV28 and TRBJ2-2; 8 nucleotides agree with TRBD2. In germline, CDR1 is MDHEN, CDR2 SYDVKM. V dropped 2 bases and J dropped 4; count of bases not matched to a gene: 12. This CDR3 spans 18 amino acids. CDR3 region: CASSLGRWLAGPTGELFF. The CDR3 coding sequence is TGTGCCAGCAGTTTAGGTCGGTGGCTAGCGGGCCCCACCGGGGAGCTGTTTTTT. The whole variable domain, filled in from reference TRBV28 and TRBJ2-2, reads DVKVTQSSRYLVKRTGEKVFLECVQDMDHENMFWYRQDPGLGLRLIYFSYDVKMKEKGDIPEGYSVSREKKERFSLILESASTNQTSMYLCASSLGRWLAGPTGELFFGEGSRLTVL.

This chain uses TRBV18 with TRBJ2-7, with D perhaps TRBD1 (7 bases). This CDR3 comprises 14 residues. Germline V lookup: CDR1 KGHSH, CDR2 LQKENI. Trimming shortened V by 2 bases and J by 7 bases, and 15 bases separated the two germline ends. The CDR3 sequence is CASSPFQGEAEQYF. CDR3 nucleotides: TGTGCCAGCTCACCATTTCAGGGGGAGGCGGAGCAGTACTTC.

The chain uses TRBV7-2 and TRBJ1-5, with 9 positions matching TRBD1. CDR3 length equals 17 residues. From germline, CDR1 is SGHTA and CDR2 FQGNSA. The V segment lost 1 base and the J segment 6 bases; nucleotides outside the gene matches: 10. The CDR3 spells CASSLVPGDRARQPQHF. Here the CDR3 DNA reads TGTGCCAGCAGCTTAGTCCCGGGGGACAGGGCCCGTCAGCCCCAGCATTTT.

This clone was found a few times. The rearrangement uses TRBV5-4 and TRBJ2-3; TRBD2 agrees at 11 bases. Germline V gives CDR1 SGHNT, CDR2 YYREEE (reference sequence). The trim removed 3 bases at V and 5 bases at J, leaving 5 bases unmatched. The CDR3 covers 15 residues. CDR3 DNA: TGTGCCAGCAGCTACACTAGCGGGGGTTTAGATACGCAGTATTTT. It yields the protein CASSYTSGGLDTQYF.

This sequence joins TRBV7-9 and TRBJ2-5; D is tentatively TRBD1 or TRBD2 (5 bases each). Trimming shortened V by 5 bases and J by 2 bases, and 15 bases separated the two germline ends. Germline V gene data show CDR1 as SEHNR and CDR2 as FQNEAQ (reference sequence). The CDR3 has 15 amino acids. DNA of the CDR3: TGTGCCAGCAGCACGGGGACGGATAAGCAAGAGACCCAGTACTTC. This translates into CASSTGTDKQETQYF.

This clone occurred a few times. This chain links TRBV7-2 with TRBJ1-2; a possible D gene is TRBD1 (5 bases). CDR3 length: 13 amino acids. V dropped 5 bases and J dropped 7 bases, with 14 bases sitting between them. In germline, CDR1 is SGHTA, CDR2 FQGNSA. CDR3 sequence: CASSPTGTGGYTF. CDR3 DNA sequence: TGTGCCAGCAGCCCTACCGGGACCGGTGGCTACACCTTC.

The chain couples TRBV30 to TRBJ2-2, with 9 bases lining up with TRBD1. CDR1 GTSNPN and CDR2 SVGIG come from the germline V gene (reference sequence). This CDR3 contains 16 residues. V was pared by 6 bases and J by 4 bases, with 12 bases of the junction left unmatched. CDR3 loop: CACALSGTGFTGELFF. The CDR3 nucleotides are TGTGCCTGCGCCCTCTCGGGGACAGGGTTCACCGGGGAGCTGTTTTTT. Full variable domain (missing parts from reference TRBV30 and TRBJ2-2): SQTIHQWPATLVQPVGSPLSLECTVEGTSNPNLYWYRQAAGRGLQLLFYSVGIGQISSEVPQNLSASRPQDRQFILSSKKLLLSDSGFYLCACALSGTGFTGELFFGEGSRLTVL.

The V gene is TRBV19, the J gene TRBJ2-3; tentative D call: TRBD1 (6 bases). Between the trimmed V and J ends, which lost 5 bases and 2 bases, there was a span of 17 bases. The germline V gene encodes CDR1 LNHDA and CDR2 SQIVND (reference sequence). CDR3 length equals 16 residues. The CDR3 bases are TGTGCCAGTAGTTTGGGGACACCAGGACCCACAGATACGCAGTATTTT. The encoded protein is CASSLGTPGPTDTQYF. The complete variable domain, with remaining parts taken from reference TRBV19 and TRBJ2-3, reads DGGITQSPKYLFRKEGQNVTLSCEQNLNHDAMYWYRQDPGQGLRLIYYSQIVNDFQKGDIAEGYSVSREKKESFPLTVTSAQKNPTAFYLCASSLGTPGPTDTQYFGPGTRLTVL.

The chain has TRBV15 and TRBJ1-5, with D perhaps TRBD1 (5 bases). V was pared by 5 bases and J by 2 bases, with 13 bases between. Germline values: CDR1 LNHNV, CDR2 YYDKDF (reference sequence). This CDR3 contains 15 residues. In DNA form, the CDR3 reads TGTGCCACCAGCGCGCGGGGACTGCGCAATCAGCCCCAGCATTTT. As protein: CATSARGLRNQPQHF.

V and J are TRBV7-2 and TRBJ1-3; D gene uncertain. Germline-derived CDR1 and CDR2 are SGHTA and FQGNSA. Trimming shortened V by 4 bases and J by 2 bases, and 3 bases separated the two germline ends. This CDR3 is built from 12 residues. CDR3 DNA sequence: TGTGCCAGCAGCTCCACTGGAAACACCATATATTTT. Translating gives CASSSTGNTIYF.

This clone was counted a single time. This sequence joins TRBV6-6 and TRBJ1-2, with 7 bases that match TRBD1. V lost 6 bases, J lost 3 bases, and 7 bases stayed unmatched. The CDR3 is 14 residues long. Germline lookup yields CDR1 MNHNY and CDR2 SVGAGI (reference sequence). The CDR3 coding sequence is TGTGCCAGCAGGTACAGGGGAATTGACTATGGCTACACCTTC. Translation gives CASRYRGIDYGYTF.

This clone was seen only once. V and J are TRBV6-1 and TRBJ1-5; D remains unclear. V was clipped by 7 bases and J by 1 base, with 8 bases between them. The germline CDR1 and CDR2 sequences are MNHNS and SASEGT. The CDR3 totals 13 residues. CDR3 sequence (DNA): TGTGCCAGCAACTACGGAAGCAATCAGCCCCAGCATTTT. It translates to CASNYGSNQPQHF.

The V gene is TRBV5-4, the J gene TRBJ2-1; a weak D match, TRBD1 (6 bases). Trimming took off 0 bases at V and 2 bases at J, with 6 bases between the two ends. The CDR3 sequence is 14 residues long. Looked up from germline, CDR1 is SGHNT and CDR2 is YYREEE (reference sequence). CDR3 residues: CASSLAGAYNEQFF. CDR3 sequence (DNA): TGTGCCAGCAGCTTGGCAGGGGCCTACAATGAGCAGTTCTTC.

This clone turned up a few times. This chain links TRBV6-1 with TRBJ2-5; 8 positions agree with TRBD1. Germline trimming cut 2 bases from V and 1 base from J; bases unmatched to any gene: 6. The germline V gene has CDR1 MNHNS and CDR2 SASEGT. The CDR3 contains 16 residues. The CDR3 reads CASSETGGPIQETQYF. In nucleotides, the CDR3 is TGTGCCAGCAGTGAAACAGGGGGGCCGATCCAAGAGACCCAGTACTTC.

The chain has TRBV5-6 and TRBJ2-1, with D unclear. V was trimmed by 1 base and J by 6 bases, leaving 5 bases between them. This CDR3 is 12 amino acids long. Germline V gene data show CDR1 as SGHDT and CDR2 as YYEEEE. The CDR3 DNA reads TGTGCCAGCAGCTTGAATCCCAATGAGCAGTTCTTC. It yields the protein CASSLNPNEQFF.